A single sample gave rise to the 2 T cell receptor beta chains below, sequenced in a study of response to subunit inactivated influenza vaccine. TCRdb called the RT-PCR reads again in MiXCR, with one record for every CDR3 protein. The sample has over 800,000 distinct CDR3 sequences; 21% are singletons. This sample comprised PBMCs from blood, obtained more than 4 days after vaccination. The receptors come from a man aged 45-60 years who received an inactivated influenza vaccine.

The V gene is TRBV7-9, the J gene TRBJ2-1, with TRBD1 as a possible D gene (6 bases). From germline, CDR1 is SEHNR and CDR2 FQNEAQ (reference sequence). V was trimmed by 5 bases and J by 5 bases, leaving 16 bases between them. This CDR3 spans 15 amino acids. CDR3 nucleotide sequence: TGTGCCAGCAGCCTCACAGGGTCTAGAAACAATGAGCAGTTCTTC. Its protein product is CASSLTGSRNNEQFF.

V gene TRBV5-1 combines with J gene TRBJ2-7, with D perhaps TRBD1 (6 bases). CDR3 size: 12 residues. Trimming took off 1 base at V and 9 bases at J, with 11 bases between the two ends. Germline CDR1 reads SGHRS; CDR2 reads YFSETQ. The CDR3 here is CASSLTGIPQYF. The CDR3 nucleotides are TGCGCCAGCAGCTTGACAGGGATCCCGCAGTACTTC.